This T cell receptor beta chain was profiled in a study of T cells in Graves' hyperthyroidism and ophthalmopathy (dated by TCRdb to the late 2010s). In terms of the full investigation: Peripheral blood was collected at initial diagnosis, before any treatment. In addition, the study compared T-cell repertoires in thyroid tissue and in blood from over 5 Graves' hyperthyroidism patients. TCR Vbeta CDR3 sequencing of some 140 peripheral blood samples (43 ophthalmopathy, 70 to 85 hyperthyroidism and 17 progressor patients) is reported in the paper. Prospective prediction of ophthalmopathy was tested in an independent validation cohort of fewer than 20 hyperthyroidism patients and some 17 patients who later progressed to ophthalmopathy. The roughly 100 discovery patients were randomly split 7:3 into training and test sets. To identify TCR V-J signatures that set the groups apart, the researchers used a discovery cohort of 100 patients, made up of under 45 with Graves' ophthalmopathy and some 56 with stable Graves' hyperthyroidism. Once sampling was done, hyperthyroidism patients were given methimazole at a starting dose of 30 mg daily, whereas ophthalmopathy patients were given high-dose intravenous methylprednisolone.

Study-wide conclusions, independent of this receptor: No statistical method was used to set the sample size in advance, and investigators knew the group allocation. Blood samples also contained most of the expanded thyroid clonotypes (frequency above 0.001), which suggests that blood repertoires may reflect thyroid immune responses. In validation, the model predicted progression to ophthalmopathy a median of about 6.8 months before onset, with approximately 70% sensitivity and about 75% specificity. In cross-validation, a model built on a 13 V-J signature told ophthalmopathy apart from stable hyperthyroidism with under 90% sensitivity and approximately 81% specificity, and in testing the same model reached 80%/75%.

Ophthalmopathy patients had moderately to severely active disease, Clinical Activity Score of at least 3, NOSPECS grade of at least 4, and duration under 3 months. Patients with uncontrolled infections, other autoimmune diseases, pregnancy or lactation were excluded. Clinical symptoms, serum thyroxine and TRAb, thyroid ultrasound, and orbital computed tomography formed the basis for the diagnoses. PBMCs were separated from over 9 ml of fresh peripheral blood using Ficoll-Paque density gradient centrifugation. Total RNA was extracted using Trizol reagent, and RNA quality was assessed on an Agilent 2100 Bioanalyzer. V and J are truncated by 5 bases and 4 bases respectively, leaving an intervening sequence of 20 bases. CDR1 and CDR2 are read off the germline V gene (reference sequence) as MNHEY and SMNVEV. Reading from cysteine to phenylalanine, the CDR3 counts 16 amino acids. The read is trimmed to its CDR3 DNA, 48 bases read in frame from base 1.

TCR beta CDR3 regions were amplified from RNA transcripts. The TCR CDR3 was subjected to a first round of RT-PCR using the HTBI primer set and the Qiagen OneStep RT-PCR kit. The libraries were constructed in a second round of multiplex PCR and then size-selected and purified. Sequencing of the libraries was done on an Illumina HiSeq2000 using paired-end 100 bp reads. In the source study's methods: SOAPnuke was used to process the raw data, throwing out any read that contained adapters or uncalled bases, had a mean Phred below 15, or lacked an exact constant-primer or identifier match. COPE v1.2.5 was used to merge high-quality paired reads, and clonotypes were defined as unique nucleotide sequences. MiTCR v1.1 was used to align clonotypes to the IMGT TRBV, TRBD and TRBJ reference segments. Analysis was restricted to V-J combinations with a frequency above 0.0001, which covered approximately 99% of repertoires. The TCS score was defined as the ratio of F50 (clonal expansion) to E x V (chaos), calculated using BLOSUM62-based TCRdist between CDR3 peptides within each V-J. Welch's t-statistics and random forest reduced around 550 V-J features to 13, which were used in a naive Bayes classifier (R e1071). TCRdb's own reprocessing of the public reads used fastp at Q25 and MiXCR and kept productive beta chains. Duplicate CDR3 protein sequences are folded into a single record with the most common DNA and genes. The V and J calls were not made by the authors but by TCRdb's processing. Here the sample has some 650,000 distinct CDR3 sequences; 16% occur a single time. Of the sample, around 3.5% is held by the ten largest clones.

On this clonotype: Its specific antigen is unknown. No base quality information exists; no much larger clone differs at one position.

The chain uses TRBV27 and TRBJ2-5, with a weak D call of TRBD2 (5 bases match). Sequencing was carried out using blood. This receptor was taken from a woman aged 40 to 49 with Graves' ophthalmopathy. The nucleotide sequence is TGTGCCAGCAGTCGGGGAAAGGACGGAGGTATAGAGACCCAGTACTTC. Its product reads: CASSRGKDGGIETQYF.